This T cell receptor (beta chain) was obtained from a study of cytomegalovirus exposure and HLA in healthy donors. General study points: A previous analysis found most TCR beta V segments productive roughly 90% or roughly 30% of the time. Within the data, a cluster of highly shared sequence variants was likely a sequencing artifact.

This clone was observed a handful of times. No antigen is known for it. Amplification used 60 Vbeta primers and 13 Jbeta primers. Profiling relied on immunoSEQ multiplex PCR, and the TCRdb table lists in-frame clones only, not all of them. This table holds about 110,000 clones, roughly 76% found once. V shed 8 bases and J 8 bases; nucleotides not matched to a gene: 5. The CDR3 loop spans 14 amino acids. The germline V gene encodes CDR1 SNHLY and CDR2 FYNNEI. The sequenced material came from PBMCs. The chain links TRBV2 to TRBJ2-1; the match to TRBD2 covers 14 bases. The origin of this receptor is a woman aged 45-60 years in good health and CMV-seropositive. CDR3 in DNA: TGTGCCAGCCGGACTAGCGGGGGGCCATATGAGCAGTTCTTC. Amino acid sequence: CASRTSGGPYEQFF.